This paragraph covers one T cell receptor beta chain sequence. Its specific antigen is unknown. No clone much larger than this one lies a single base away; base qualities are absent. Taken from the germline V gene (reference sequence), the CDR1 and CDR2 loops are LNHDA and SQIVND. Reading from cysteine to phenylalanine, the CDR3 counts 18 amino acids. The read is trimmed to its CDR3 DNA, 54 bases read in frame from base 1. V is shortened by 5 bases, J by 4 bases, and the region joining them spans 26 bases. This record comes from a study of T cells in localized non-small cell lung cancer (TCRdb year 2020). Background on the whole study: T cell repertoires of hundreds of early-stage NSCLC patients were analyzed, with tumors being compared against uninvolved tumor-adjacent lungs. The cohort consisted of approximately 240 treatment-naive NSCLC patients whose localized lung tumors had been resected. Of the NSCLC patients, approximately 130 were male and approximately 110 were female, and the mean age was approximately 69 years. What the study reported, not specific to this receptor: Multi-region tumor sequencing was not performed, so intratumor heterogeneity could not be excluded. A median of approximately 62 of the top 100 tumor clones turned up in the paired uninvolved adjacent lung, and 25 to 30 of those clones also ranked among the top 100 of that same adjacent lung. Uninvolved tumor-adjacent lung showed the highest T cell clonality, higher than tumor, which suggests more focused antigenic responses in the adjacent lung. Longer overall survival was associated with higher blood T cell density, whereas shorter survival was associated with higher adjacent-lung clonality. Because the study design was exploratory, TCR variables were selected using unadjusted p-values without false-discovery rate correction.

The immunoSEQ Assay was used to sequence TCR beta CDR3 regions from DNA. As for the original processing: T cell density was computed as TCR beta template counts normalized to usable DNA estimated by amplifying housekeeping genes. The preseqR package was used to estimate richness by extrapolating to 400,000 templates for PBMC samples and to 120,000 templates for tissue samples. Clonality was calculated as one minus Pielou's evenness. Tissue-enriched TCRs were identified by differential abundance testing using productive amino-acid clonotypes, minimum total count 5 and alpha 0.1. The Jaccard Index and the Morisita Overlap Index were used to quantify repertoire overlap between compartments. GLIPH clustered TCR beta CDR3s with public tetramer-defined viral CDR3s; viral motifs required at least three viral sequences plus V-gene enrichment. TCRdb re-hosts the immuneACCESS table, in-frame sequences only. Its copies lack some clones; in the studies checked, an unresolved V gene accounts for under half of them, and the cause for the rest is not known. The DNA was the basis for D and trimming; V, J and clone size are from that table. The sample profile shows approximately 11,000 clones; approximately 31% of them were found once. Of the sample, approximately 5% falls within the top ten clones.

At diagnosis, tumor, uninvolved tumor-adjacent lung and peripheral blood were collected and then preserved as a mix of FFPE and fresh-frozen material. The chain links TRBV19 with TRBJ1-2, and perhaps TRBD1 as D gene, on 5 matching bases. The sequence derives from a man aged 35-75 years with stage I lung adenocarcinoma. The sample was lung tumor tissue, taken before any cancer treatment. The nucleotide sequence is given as TGTGCCAGTAGTTTCGCCCCCCTTACCGGGACGGTTTCCTATGGCTACACCTTC. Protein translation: CASSFAPLTGTVSYGYTF. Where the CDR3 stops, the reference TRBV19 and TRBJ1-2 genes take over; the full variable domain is DGGITQSPKYLFRKEGQNVTLSCEQNLNHDAMYWYRQDPGQGLRLIYYSQIVNDFQKGDIAEGYSVSREKKESFPLTVTSAQKNPTAFYLCASSFAPLTGTVSYGYTFGSGTRLTVV.